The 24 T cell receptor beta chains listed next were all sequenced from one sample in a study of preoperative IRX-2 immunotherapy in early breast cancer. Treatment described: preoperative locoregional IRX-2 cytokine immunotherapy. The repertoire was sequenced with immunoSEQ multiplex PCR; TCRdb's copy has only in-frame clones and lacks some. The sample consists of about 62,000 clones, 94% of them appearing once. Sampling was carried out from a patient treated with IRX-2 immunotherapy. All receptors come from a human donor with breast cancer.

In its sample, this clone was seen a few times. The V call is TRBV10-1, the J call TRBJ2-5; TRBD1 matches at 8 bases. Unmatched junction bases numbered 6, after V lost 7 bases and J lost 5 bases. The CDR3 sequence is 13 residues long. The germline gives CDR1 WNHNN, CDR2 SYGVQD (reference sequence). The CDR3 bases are TGCGCCAGCACCCGGACAGGGAACGAGACCCAGTACTTC. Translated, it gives CASTRTGNETQYF.

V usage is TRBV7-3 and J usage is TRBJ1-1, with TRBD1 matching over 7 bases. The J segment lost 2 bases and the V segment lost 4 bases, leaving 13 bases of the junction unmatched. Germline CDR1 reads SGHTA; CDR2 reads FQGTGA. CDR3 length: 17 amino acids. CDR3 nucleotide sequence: TGTGCCAGCAGCTCGACAGGGCCCAAGTTCGCCAACACTGAAGCTTTCTTT. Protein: CASSSTGPKFANTEAFF. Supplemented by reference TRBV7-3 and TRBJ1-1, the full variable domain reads GAGVSQTPSNKVTEKGKYVELRCDPISGHTALYWYRQSLGQGPEFLIYFQGTGAADDSGLPNDRFFAVRPEGSVSTLKIQRTERGDSAVYLCASSSTGPKFANTEAFFGQGTRLTVV.

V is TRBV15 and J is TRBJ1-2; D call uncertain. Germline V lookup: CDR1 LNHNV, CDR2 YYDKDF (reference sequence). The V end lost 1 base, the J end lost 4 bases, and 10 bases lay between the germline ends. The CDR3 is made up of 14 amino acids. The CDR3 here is CATSRGGGIYGYTF. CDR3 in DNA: TGTGCCACCAGCAGAGGGGGAGGGATCTATGGCTACACCTTC.

The CDR3 DNA reads TGTGCCAGCAGTTTTGGCCAGGGTGTGGTCGGGGAGCTGTTTTTT. This gives the protein CASSFGQGVVGELFF. V is TRBV27 and J is TRBJ2-2; D is perhaps TRBD1 (5 bases). Germline-derived CDR1 and CDR2 are MNHEY and SMNVEV (reference sequence). The CDR3 runs to 15 residues. Trimming shortened V by 3 bases and J by 7 bases, and 15 bases separated the two germline ends.

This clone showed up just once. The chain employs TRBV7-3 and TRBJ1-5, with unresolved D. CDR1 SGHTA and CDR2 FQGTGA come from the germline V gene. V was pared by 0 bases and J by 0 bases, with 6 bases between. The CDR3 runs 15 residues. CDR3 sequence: CASSLTYTSNQPQHF. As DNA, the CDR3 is TGTGCCAGCAGCTTAACGTATACTAGCAATCAGCCCCAGCATTTT.

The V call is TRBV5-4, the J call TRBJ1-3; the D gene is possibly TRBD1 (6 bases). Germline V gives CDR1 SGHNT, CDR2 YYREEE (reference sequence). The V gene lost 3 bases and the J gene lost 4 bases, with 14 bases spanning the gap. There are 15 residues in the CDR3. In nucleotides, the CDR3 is TGTGCCAGCAGCTCTTTTTACACAGGGGGAAACACCATATATTTT. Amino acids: CASSSFYTGGNTIYF.

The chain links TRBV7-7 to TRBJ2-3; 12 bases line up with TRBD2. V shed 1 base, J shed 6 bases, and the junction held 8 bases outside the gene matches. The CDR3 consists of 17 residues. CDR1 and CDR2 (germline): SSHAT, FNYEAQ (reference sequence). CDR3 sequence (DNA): TGTGCCAGCAGCTTAGGTGCTAGCGGGGGGGCTGTGGATACGCAGTATTTT. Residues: CASSLGASGGAVDTQYF.

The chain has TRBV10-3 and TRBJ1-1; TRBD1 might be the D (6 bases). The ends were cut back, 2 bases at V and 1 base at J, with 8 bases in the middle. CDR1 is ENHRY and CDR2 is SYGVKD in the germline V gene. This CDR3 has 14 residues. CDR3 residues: CAISETQGNTEAFF. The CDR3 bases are TGTGCCATCAGTGAGACACAGGGGAACACTGAAGCTTTCTTT.

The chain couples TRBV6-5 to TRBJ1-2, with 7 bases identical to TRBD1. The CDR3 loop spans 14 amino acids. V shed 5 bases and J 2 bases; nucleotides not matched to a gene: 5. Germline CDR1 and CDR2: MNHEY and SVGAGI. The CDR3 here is CASSRPGQNYGYTF. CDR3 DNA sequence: TGTGCCAGCAGTCGACCGGGACAGAACTATGGCTACACCTTC.

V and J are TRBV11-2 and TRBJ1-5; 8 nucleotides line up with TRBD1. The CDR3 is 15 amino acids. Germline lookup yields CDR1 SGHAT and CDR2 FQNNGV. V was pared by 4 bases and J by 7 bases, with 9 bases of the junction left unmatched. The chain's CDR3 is CASSSRTGHGQPQHF. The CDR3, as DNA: TGTGCCAGCAGCTCTAGGACAGGGCATGGACAGCCCCAGCATTTT.

CDR3 bases: TGCGCCAGCAGCCAAGTCCGAGCGGGGAGCTCCTACAATGAGCAGTTCTTC. Translation gives CASSQVRAGSSYNEQFF. The chain carries TRBV4-1 and TRBJ2-1, with TRBD2 identical over 7 bases. The CDR3 covers 17 residues. V lost 1 base to trimming and J lost 0 bases; unmatched junction nucleotides: 6. Germline V gene sequence: CDR1 MGHRA, CDR2 YSYEKL.

The CDR3 region is CASSFTTVGTGELFF. DNA of the CDR3: TGTGCCAGCAGCTTTACGACAGTGGGGACCGGGGAGCTGTTTTTT. The chain employs TRBV7-8 and TRBJ2-2, with D perhaps matching TRBD1 (5 bases). There are 15 residues in the CDR3. V lost 3 bases, J lost 5 bases, and 13 bases lay in between. Germline V gene data show CDR1 as SGHVS and CDR2 as FQNEAQ.

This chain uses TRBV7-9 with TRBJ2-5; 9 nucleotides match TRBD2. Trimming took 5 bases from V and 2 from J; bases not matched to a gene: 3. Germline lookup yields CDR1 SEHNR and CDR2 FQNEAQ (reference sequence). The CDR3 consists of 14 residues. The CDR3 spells CASSLAGGQETQYF. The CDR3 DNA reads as TGTGCCAGCAGCCTGGCGGGAGGGCAAGAGACCCAGTACTTC.

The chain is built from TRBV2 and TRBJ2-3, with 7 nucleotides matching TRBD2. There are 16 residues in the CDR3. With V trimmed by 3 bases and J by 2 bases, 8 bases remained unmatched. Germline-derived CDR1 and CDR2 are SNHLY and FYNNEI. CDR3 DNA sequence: TGTGCCAGCAGTGACGGCCTAGCGGCGAACACAGATACGCAGTATTTT. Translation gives CASSDGLAANTDTQYF.

The CDR3 sequence is CASSPPVPRGYTF. The CDR3 nucleotides read TGCGCCAGCAGTCCCCCAGTTCCGCGGGGCTACACCTTC. J is TRBJ1-2 and V is TRBV23-1; the D is unclear. TRBV23-1 is an ORF for which the function is uncertain. V was pared by 4 bases and J by 8 bases, with 14 bases between. The CDR3 has 13 residues.

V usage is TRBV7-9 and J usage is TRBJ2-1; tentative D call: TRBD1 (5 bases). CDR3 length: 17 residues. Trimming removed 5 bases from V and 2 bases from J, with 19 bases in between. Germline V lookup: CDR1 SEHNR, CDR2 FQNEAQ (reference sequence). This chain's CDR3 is CASSRTQGTPTYNEQFF. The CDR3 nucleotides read TGTGCCAGCAGCCGAACCCAGGGCACGCCTACCTACAATGAGCAGTTCTTC.

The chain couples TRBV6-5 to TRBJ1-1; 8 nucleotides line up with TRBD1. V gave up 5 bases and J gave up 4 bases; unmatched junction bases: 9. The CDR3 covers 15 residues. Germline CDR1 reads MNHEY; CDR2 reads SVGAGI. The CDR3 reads CASSTVGQGRTEAFF. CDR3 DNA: TGTGCCAGCAGTACCGTAGGACAGGGTCGCACTGAAGCTTTCTTT.

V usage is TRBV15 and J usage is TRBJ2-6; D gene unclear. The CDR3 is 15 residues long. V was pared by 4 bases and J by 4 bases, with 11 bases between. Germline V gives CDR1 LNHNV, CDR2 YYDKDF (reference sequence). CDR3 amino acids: CATSIGPAGANVLTF. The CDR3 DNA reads TGTGCCACCAGCATTGGTCCTGCCGGGGCCAACGTCCTGACTTTC.

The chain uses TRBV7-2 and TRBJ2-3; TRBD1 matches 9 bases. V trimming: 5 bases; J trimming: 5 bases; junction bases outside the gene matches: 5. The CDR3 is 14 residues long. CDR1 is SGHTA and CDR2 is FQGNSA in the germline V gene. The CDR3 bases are TGTGCCAGCAGCCTACAGGGGGCTGGAGATACGCAGTATTTT. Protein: CASSLQGAGDTQYF.

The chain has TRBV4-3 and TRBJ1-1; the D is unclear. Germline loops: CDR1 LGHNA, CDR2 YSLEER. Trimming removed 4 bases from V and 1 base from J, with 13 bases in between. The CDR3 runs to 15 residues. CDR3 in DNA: TGCGCCAGCAGCCGAGATGGGCTGGGGAACACTGAAGCTTTCTTT. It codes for CASSRDGLGNTEAFF.

The CDR3 loop is CASKEENTEAFF. CDR3 DNA: TGCGCCAGCAAGGAGGAGAACACTGAAGCTTTCTTT. The chain employs TRBV5-1 and TRBJ1-1; D gene ambiguous. The CDR3 has 12 residues. Germline V gives CDR1 SGHRS, CDR2 YFSETQ. V was clipped by 6 bases and J by 1 base, with 7 bases between them.

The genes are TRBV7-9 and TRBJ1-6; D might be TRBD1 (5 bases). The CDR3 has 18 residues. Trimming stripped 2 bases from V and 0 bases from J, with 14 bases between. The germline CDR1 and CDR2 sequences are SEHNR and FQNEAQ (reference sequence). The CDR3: CASSLRGERSSYNSPLHF. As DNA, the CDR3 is TGTGCCAGCAGCTTAAGAGGGGAAAGGAGCTCCTATAATTCACCCCTCCACTTT. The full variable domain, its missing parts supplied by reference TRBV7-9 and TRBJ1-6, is DTGVSQNPRHKITKRGQNVTFRCDPISEHNRLYWYRQTLGQGPEFLTYFQNEAQLEKSRLLSDRFSAERPKGSFSTLEIQRTEQGDSAMYLCASSLRGERSSYNSPLHFGNGTRLTVT.

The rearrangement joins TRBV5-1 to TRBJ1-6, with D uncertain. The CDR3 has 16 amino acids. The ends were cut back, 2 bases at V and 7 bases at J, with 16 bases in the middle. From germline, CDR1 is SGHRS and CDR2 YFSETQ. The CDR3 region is CASSFLPTSTNSPLHF. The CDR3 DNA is TGCGCCAGCAGCTTCCTCCCGACATCCACAAATTCACCCCTCCACTTT.

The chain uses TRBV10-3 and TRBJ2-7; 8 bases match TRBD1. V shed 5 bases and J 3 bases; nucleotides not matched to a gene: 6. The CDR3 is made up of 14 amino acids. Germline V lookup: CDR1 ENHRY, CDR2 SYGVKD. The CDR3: CAISSRTGNYEQYF. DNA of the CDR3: TGTGCCATCAGTTCCCGGACAGGGAACTACGAGCAGTACTTC.